A selection of T cell receptor beta chains follows, all from one sample in a study of cytomegalovirus exposure and HLA in healthy donors. This table comes from immunoSEQ multiplex PCR, and its TCRdb copy is limited to in-frame clones, with some not included. The sample contains more than 100,000 clones, approximately 15% of which appear only once. Sequenced input: PBMCs. The receptors here all came from a young woman in good health and CMV-seronegative. Each CDR3 is given with its conserved first and last residue. The D gene is left open where the match is weak.

D,V,CDR3
TRBD2,TRBV19,CASSTTSGTDTQYF
.,TRBV4-2,CASSQDGSGPYNEQFF
TRBD1,TRBV9,CASSYGTGREGTEAFF
.,TRBV28,CASRRGGQTEETQYF
.,TRBV6-5,CASSYSPGSGEKLFF
.,TRBV7-9,CASSLGTDYGYTF
.,TRBV2,CASRRQGGATNEKLFF
.,TRBV5-1,CASSLEGEVSPLHF
TRBD1,TRBV18,CASSPQGQGYGYTF
TRBD1,TRBV5-1,CASSLDGTGTYEQYF
TRBD2,TRBV7-7,CASSSLAGEETQYF
TRBD1,TRBV28,CACDRDRGYGYTF
.,TRBV28,CASSFFSGVNWNTEAFF
.,TRBV23-1,CASSQSAETRGNEQFF
TRBD2,TRBV6-1,CASSELHGLAGVSRQYF
.,TRBV13,CASSLPISTEAFF
TRBD1,TRBV7-6,CASSLGGRGINQPQHF
TRBD1,TRBV11-2,CASSLRTGPHTEAFF
TRBD1,TRBV25-1,CASRDRGLYEQYF
.,TRBV30,CAWSVGLGQPQHF
TRBD1,TRBV11-2,CASSFGQGPPQHF
TRBD1,TRBV5-4,CASSFRQGYEQYF
TRBD1,TRBV5-4,CASSTDRGQNYGYTF
TRBD1,TRBV5-4,CASSNPQGVSTEAFF
.,TRBV30,CAWSVGGGTEAFF
.,TRBV4-2,CASSPNPGNYGYTF